This is a list of T cell receptor beta chains from one sample in a study of blood T cell repertoires in COVID-19. The table came from immunoSEQ multiplex PCR; TCRdb's copy has only in-frame clones and leaves some out. The sample has just over 300,000 clones, about 91% seen once. The sample taken for sequencing was PBMCs or T cells enriched from blood (not recorded which). These receptors were taken from a woman aged 40-49 years who had recovered from COVID-19. Both conserved end residues are part of each CDR3. A D gene is named only where the DNA matches it firmly. Expanded clones get a size class; other rows say once, few or many, or leave the size out.

NA,TRBD1,TRBJ1-2,TRBV28,CASQGANYGYTF,TGTGCCAGCCAGGGGGCGAACTATGGCTACACCTTC
NA,NA,TRBJ1-5,TRBV5-1,CASSPDTHNQPQHF,TGCGCCAGCAGCCCGGACACCCACAATCAGCCCCAGCATTTT
NA,TRBD2,TRBJ2-1,TRBV2,CACRRGEASYNEQFF,TGTGCCTGCAGGCGGGGGGAGGCCTCCTACAATGAGCAGTTCTTC
NA,TRBD1,TRBJ1-2,TRBV7-8,CASSPSWGTGYHGYTF,TGTGCCAGCAGCCCTAGTTGGGGGACAGGGTATCATGGCTACACCTTC
few,NA,TRBJ1-6,TRBV4-3,CASSQDWGTPPLHF,TGCGCCAGCAGCCAAGATTGGGGCACCCCACCCCTCCACTTT
NA,NA,TRBJ2-3,TRBV2,CASSPRQVSTDTQYF,TGTGCCAGCAGTCCCCGACAGGTCAGCACAGATACGCAGTATTTT
NA,NA,TRBJ2-3,TRBV6-5,CASRVPGGTDTQYF,TGTGCCAGCAGGGTACCGGGGGGCACAGATACGCAGTATTTT
NA,NA,TRBJ2-1,TRBV4-2,CASSQERRGYNEQFF,TGTGCCAGCAGCCAAGAAAGGCGGGGCTACAATGAGCAGTTCTTC
NA,NA,TRBJ2-3,TRBV7-2,CASKLREFPDTQYF,TGTGCCAGCAAGCTCCGGGAGTTCCCAGATACGCAGTATTTT
NA,TRBD2,TRBJ2-1,TRBV7-9,CASSLREGSYNEQFF,TGTGCCAGCAGCTTAAGGGAGGGCTCCTACAATGAGCAGTTCTTC
NA,TRBD1,TRBJ1-1,TRBV4-3,CASSQASGGLNTEAFF,TGCGCCAGCAGCCAAGCCTCAGGGGGACTGAACACTGAAGCTTTCTTT
NA,NA,TRBJ2-6,TRBV7-3,CASSLSPEAGANVLTF,TGTGCCAGCAGCTTATCTCCGGAGGCTGGGGCCAACGTCCTGACTTTC
NA,TRBD2,TRBJ2-6,TRBV11-3,CASSNTHRTSGSGANVLTF,TGTGCCAGCAGCAATACACATAGGACTAGCGGAAGTGGGGCCAACGTCCTGACTTTC
NA,NA,TRBJ1-5,TRBV28,CASRLVGTHNQPQHF,TGTGCCAGCCGGCTAGTGGGGACACACAATCAGCCCCAGCATTTT
NA,NA,TRBJ1-1,TRBV4-3,CASSSTGGARGTEAFF,TGCGCCAGCAGCTCTACGGGGGGCGCCCGGGGCACTGAAGCTTTCTTT
once,TRBD1,TRBJ2-5,TRBV28,CASSLWDRQETQYF,TGTGCCAGCAGTTTGTGGGACAGACAAGAGACCCAGTACTTC
NA,TRBD2,TRBJ2-7,TRBV20-1,CSASNPRGGYEQYF,TGCAGTGCTAGTAATCCGCGGGGGGGCTACGAGCAGTACTTC
NA,TRBD1,TRBJ1-4,TRBV5-1,CASSSWTGANEKLFF,TGCGCCAGCAGCTCATGGACAGGGGCTAATGAAAAACTGTTTTTT
NA,NA,TRBJ1-1,TRBV24-1,CATSVPPGDQAFF,TGTGCCACCAGTGTTCCCCCAGGTGACCAGGCTTTCTTT
few,TRBD1,TRBJ1-1,TRBV7-9,CASSLRDRETEAFF,TGTGCCAGCAGTTTACGGGACAGGGAAACTGAAGCTTTCTTT
NA,NA,TRBJ1-1,TRBV6-5,CASRDGQSNTEAFF,TGTGCCAGCAGGGATGGACAGTCCAACACTGAAGCTTTCTTT
NA,TRBD1,TRBJ1-5,TRBV7-2,CASSPRTGLSNQPQHF,TGTGCCAGCAGCCCTAGGACAGGGCTTAGCAATCAGCCCCAGCATTTT
NA,NA,TRBJ1-1,TRBV5-1,CASSSGGSENTEAFF,TGCGCCAGCAGCTCGGGGGGGTCCGAGAACACTGAAGCTTTCTTT
NA,TRBD1,TRBJ2-5,TRBV9,CASSATHRGFSQETQYF,TGTGCCAGCAGCGCGACTCACAGGGGGTTCTCCCAAGAGACCCAGTACTTC
NA,TRBD1,TRBJ1-6,TRBV5-6,CASSAGQGADSPLHF,TGTGCCAGCAGCGCTGGACAGGGGGCGGATTCACCCCTCCACTTT
NA,TRBD1,TRBJ1-2,TRBV7-9,CASSPGQGNYGYTF,TGTGCCAGCAGCCCTGGACAGGGAAACTATGGCTACACCTTC
NA,TRBD2,TRBJ2-5,TRBV18,CASSSEGLPGKTQYF,TGTGCCAGCTCCTCGGAGGGACTACCAGGGAAGACCCAGTACTTC
NA,NA,TRBJ1-2,TRBV4-3,CASSQDIQGNYGYTF,TGCGCCAGCAGCCAAGATATCCAGGGCAACTATGGCTACACCTTC
once,NA,TRBJ2-3,TRBV7-8,CASSLAGGGDTQYF,TGTGCCAGCAGCTTAGCCGGAGGCGGAGATACGCAGTATTTT
NA,NA,TRBJ2-3,TRBV2,CASGREFGTDTQYF,TGTGCCAGCGGTCGGGAGTTCGGCACAGATACGCAGTATTTT